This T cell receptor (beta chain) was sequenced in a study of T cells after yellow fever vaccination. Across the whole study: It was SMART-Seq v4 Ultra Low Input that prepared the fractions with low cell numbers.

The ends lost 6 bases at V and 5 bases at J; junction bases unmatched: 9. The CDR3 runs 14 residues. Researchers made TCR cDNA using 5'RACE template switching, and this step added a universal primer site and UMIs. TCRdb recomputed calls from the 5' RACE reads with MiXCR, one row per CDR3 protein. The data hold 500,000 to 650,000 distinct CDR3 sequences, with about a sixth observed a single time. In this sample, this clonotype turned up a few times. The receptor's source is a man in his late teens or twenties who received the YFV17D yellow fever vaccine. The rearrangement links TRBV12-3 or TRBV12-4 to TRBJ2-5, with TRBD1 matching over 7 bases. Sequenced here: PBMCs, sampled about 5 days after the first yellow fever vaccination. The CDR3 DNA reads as TGTGCCAGCAGCCTCACCGGGACAGTGGAGACCCAGTACTTC. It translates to CASSLTGTVETQYF.